The 14 T cell receptor beta chains in this list originate from one sample, sequenced in a study of a mutant IDH1 vaccine in newly diagnosed glioma. The sample's time point: week 5, during vaccination. It was 300 ug of mutant IDH1 20-mer peptide that made up each vaccine dose, given with topical imiquimod. The assay was immunoSEQ multiplex PCR, and TCRdb's table has in-frame clones only and misses some. The sample yields tens of thousands of clones, over 75% seen once. Antigens of these TCRs are unknown. This sample comprised PBMCs, obtained from a glioma patient whose treatment included an IDH1 peptide vaccine. These receptors were collected from a woman between 45 and 65 years old with glioma.

The chain joins TRBV2 to TRBJ1-1; D gene ambiguous. Germline assignment: CDR1 SNHLY and CDR2 FYNNEI. Trimming stripped 4 bases from V and 1 base from J, with 4 bases between. The CDR3 has 12 amino acids. This chain's CDR3 is CASSGRNTEAFF. The CDR3 coding sequence is TGTGCCAGCAGTGGCCGGAACACTGAAGCTTTCTTT. Looking up the rest from reference TRBV2 and TRBJ1-1 gives the full variable domain: EPEVTQTPSHQVTQMGQEVILRCVPISNHLYFYWYRQILGQKVEFLVSFYNNEISEKSEIFDDQFSVERPDGSNFTLKIRSTKLEDSAMYFCASSGRNTEAFFGQGTRLTVV.

The chain combines TRBV23-1 with TRBJ2-5, with TRBD2 identical over 7 bases. TRBV23-1 is labeled an ORF, and its function is uncertain. CDR3 length: 15 amino acids. V lost 4 bases to trimming and J lost 5 bases; unmatched junction nucleotides: 10. CDR3 region: CASSPLGRARETQYF. In nucleotides, the CDR3 is TGCGCCAGCAGTCCTCTGGGGAGGGCCAGGGAGACCCAGTACTTC.

This clone was observed once. The chain uses TRBV6-1 and TRBJ2-2; TRBD1 matches at 10 bases. The J segment lost 5 bases and the V segment lost 4 bases, leaving 4 bases of the junction unmatched. CDR1 is MNHNS, CDR2 SASEGT, per germline. This CDR3 spans 15 amino acids. CDR3 sequence: CASSGGTGVTGELFF. The CDR3 DNA reads TGTGCCAGCAGTGGGGGGACAGGGGTTACCGGGGAGCTGTTTTTT.

The chain has TRBV9 and TRBJ1-1; unclear D gene. The CDR3 runs to 15 residues. The germline V gene encodes CDR1 SGDLS and CDR2 YYNGEE. V was shortened by 4 bases and J by 5 bases, with 18 bases between the two germline ends. The CDR3 spells CASSPSGGLETEAFF. The CDR3 region has the DNA TGTGCCAGCAGCCCCTCAGGAGGACTGGAGACTGAAGCTTTCTTT.

The chain links TRBV7-9 to TRBJ1-2; TRBD1 matches 7 bases. CDR3 size: 18 residues. From germline, CDR1 is SEHNR and CDR2 FQNEAQ (reference sequence). Unmatched junction bases numbered 19, after V lost 5 bases and J lost 4 bases. The CDR3 DNA sequence: TGTGCCAGCAGCCCACATGCGGGGACAGAGCAAAAACTCTATGGCTACACCTTC. Residues: CASSPHAGTEQKLYGYTF.

This clone has a handful of counts. This chain connects TRBV4-1 to TRBJ1-5; 7 bases agree with TRBD1. Germline CDR1 and CDR2: MGHRA and YSYEKL. CDR3 length: 16 amino acids. The V segment lost 0 bases and the J segment 9 bases; nucleotides outside the gene matches: 11. CDR3 sequence reads: CASSQETGTTSLPQHF. As DNA, the CDR3 is TGCGCCAGCAGCCAAGAGACAGGGACCACATCTTTGCCCCAGCATTTT.

V and J are TRBV27 and TRBJ1-6, with 10 bases fitting TRBD1. The V gene end was trimmed by 4 bases and the J gene end by 7 bases; junction bases not matched to a gene: 7. The CDR3 spans 16 residues. Germline loops: CDR1 MNHEY, CDR2 SMNVEV (reference sequence). Here the CDR3 DNA reads TGTGCCAGCAGTTCCCCCGGACAGGGGGTAAATTCACCCCTCCACTTT. Amino acid sequence: CASSSPGQGVNSPLHF.

The V gene is TRBV7-9, the J gene TRBJ2-7; 9 bases are a match to TRBD1. Looked up from germline, CDR1 is SEHNR and CDR2 is FQNEAQ (reference sequence). With V trimmed by 5 bases and J by 2 bases, 13 bases remained unmatched. The CDR3 runs to 17 residues. The CDR3 spells CASSPRPGQGLPYEQYF. CDR3 DNA sequence: TGTGCCAGCAGCCCCCGGCCTGGACAGGGGCTCCCCTACGAGCAGTACTTC.

The chain uses TRBV5-6 and TRBJ2-7, with D perhaps TRBD1 (5 bases). The V gene's germline CDR1 is SGHDT and CDR2 YYEEEE. This CDR3 has 14 amino acids. Between the trimmed V and J ends, which lost 0 bases and 3 bases, there was a span of 10 bases. The CDR3 coding sequence is TGTGCCAGCAGCTTGGTTGGGGCCATCTACGAGCAGTACTTC. Its protein product is CASSLVGAIYEQYF.

The chain has TRBV6-1 and TRBJ1-6; no reliable D call. Germline V gene data show CDR1 as MNHNS and CDR2 as SASEGT. CDR3 length: 14 residues. V was clipped by 2 bases and J by 7 bases, with 9 bases between them. CDR3 region: CASSELGSNSPLHF. The CDR3 DNA sequence: TGTGCCAGCAGTGAATTGGGCAGCAATTCACCCCTCCACTTT.

The chain joins TRBV30 to TRBJ1-5, with TRBD1 identical over 7 bases. The CDR3 consists of 13 residues. V gave up 5 bases and J gave up 4 bases; unmatched junction bases: 5. In germline, CDR1 is GTSNPN, CDR2 SVGIG (reference sequence). DNA for the CDR3: TGTGCCTGGGCAACAGGGGAAAATCAGCCCCAGCATTTT. As protein: CAWATGENQPQHF.

The V and J genes are TRBV30 and TRBJ1-1; D gene ambiguous. CDR3 length: 15 residues. The V gene lost 0 bases and the J gene lost 7 bases, with 18 bases spanning the gap. CDR1 and CDR2 (germline): GTSNPN, SVGIG (reference sequence). The DNA of the CDR3 is TGTGCCTGGAGTGTAACAAATCAACCATACCTTGAAGCTTTCTTT. It codes for CAWSVTNQPYLEAFF. Based on the CDR3 plus reference TRBV30 and TRBJ1-1, the full variable domain is SQTIHQWPATLVQPVGSPLSLECTVEGTSNPNLYWYRQAAGRGLQLLFYSVGIGQISSEVPQNLSASRPQDRQFILSSKKLLLSDSGFYLCAWSVTNQPYLEAFFGQGTRLTVV.

V gene TRBV13 combines with J gene TRBJ2-7; 8 bases are a match to TRBD1. J gave up 3 bases and V 5 bases, and 9 bases lay outside the gene matches. The CDR3 contains 15 residues. Germline lookup yields CDR1 PRHDT and CDR2 FYEKMQ (reference sequence). CDR3 amino acids: CASSPMGQVDYEQYF. CDR3 coding DNA: TGTGCCAGCAGCCCTATGGGACAGGTAGACTACGAGCAGTACTTC.

The chain employs TRBV19 and TRBJ2-2; 11 positions match TRBD2. From germline, CDR1 is LNHDA and CDR2 SQIVND (reference sequence). V trimming: 6 bases; J trimming: 7 bases; junction bases outside the gene matches: 19. The CDR3 is 19 residues long. CDR3 in DNA: TGTGCCAGTAGCCTATGGAGGGACCCTAGCGGGAGGAAGGTCGGGGAGCTGTTTTTT. Protein sequence: CASSLWRDPSGRKVGELFF.